What follows describes a single T cell receptor (beta chain). The record originates from a study of OX40 agonist ivuxolimab in advanced cancers. Study at large: Ivuxolimab was delivered to patients intravenously every 2 weeks at doses spanning 0.01 to 10 mg/kg.

Sequencing was performed with immunoSEQ multiplex PCR; in TCRdb, only in-frame clones are kept and a portion is missing. The sample consists of under 150,000 clones, over 75% of them appearing once. This CDR3 is built from 15 residues. Deletions cut 4 bases from V and 1 base from J, with 10 bases between. Germline V gene sequence: CDR1 MNHEY, CDR2 SMNVEV (reference sequence). The gene calls are TRBV27 and TRBJ2-2; the D gene is possibly TRBD2 (6 bases). This receptor was taken from an adult with an advanced solid tumor such as melanoma, head and neck, liver or kidney cancer. Specimen: CD4+ or CD8+ T cells sorted from blood, collected in a trial of the OX40 agonist ivuxolimab. The CDR3 protein is CASSSGLGNTGELFF. In nucleotides, the CDR3 is TGTGCCAGCAGTTCGGGACTGGGGAACACCGGGGAGCTGTTTTTT.